These 29 T cell receptor beta chains came from one sample sequenced in a study of blood T cell repertoires in COVID-19. The data were produced by immunoSEQ multiplex PCR, yet TCRdb's version contains in-frame clones alone and is incomplete. The sample carries around 21,000 clones, roughly 83% recorded once. Sequenced input: peripheral blood. The receptors here all came from a man aged 40-49 years with acute or convalescent COVID-19.

The chain combines TRBV5-8 with TRBJ2-1, with 12 positions matching TRBD1. CDR1 is SGHTS, CDR2 YDEGEE, per germline. V lost 4 bases, J lost 14 bases, and 7 bases stayed unmatched. The CDR3 totals 13 residues. The CDR3, as DNA: TGTGCCAGCAGCCACGGGACAGGGGGCGCCGAGTTCTTC. It is translated as CASSHGTGGAEFF.

The rearrangement uses TRBV12-5 and TRBJ2-1; no firm D call. Germline CDR1 LGHNT, CDR2 FRNRAP. The CDR3 length is 13 residues. Trimming cost V 2 bases and J 5 bases, with 7 bases left between them. For the CDR3, the DNA is TGTGCTAGTGGTTTGCCATACAACAATGAGCAGTTCTTC. Its translation is CASGLPYNNEQFF.

A few counts support this clone. The J gene is TRBJ1-5, the V gene TRBV7-2; D is possibly TRBD1 (6 bases). The germline gives CDR1 SGHTA, CDR2 FQGNSA. Trimming took off 5 bases at V and 1 base at J, with 12 bases between the two ends. This CDR3 has 15 amino acids. The CDR3 DNA reads TGTGCCAGCAGCCCCACAGGGCACAGCAATCAGCCCCAGCATTTT. It specifies CASSPTGHSNQPQHF.

V gene TRBV19 combines with J gene TRBJ1-4; D remains ambiguous. With 5 bases removed from V and 5 bases from J, the gap between germline ends came to 18 bases. CDR1 and CDR2 (germline): LNHDA, SQIVND (reference sequence). The CDR3 contains 16 residues. This CDR3 reads CASSLNTGNVNEKLFF. In nucleotides, the CDR3 is TGTGCCAGTAGTCTCAATACCGGGAACGTCAATGAAAAACTGTTTTTT.

The chain has TRBV5-4 and TRBJ1-2, with 7 bases fitting TRBD1. J was trimmed by 4 bases and V by 1 base; bases with no gene match: 4. Germline V gene lookup returns CDR1 SGHNT and CDR2 YYREEE (reference sequence). The CDR3 is 14 residues long. Here the CDR3 DNA reads TGTGCCAGCAGCTTGAACGACAGGGTCTATGGCTACACCTTC. It codes for CASSLNDRVYGYTF.

This chain connects TRBV12-3 or TRBV12-4 to TRBJ1-2, with unresolved D. The V end lost 3 bases, the J end lost 7 bases, and 6 bases lay between the germline ends. The CDR3 is made up of 11 amino acids. The CDR3 DNA sequence: TGTGCCAGCAGTTTGAGTTCTGGCTACACCTTC. Translation gives CASSLSSGYTF.

The rearrangement uses TRBV4-3 and TRBJ2-3, with D hard to call. The CDR3 is made up of 15 amino acids. Germline V gene data show CDR1 as LGHNA and CDR2 as YSLEER. Between the trimmed V and J ends, which lost 6 bases and 1 base, there was a span of 14 bases. The CDR3: CASSRTQQGTDTQYF. The DNA of the CDR3 is TGCGCCAGCAGTCGCACACAGCAGGGCACAGATACGCAGTATTTT.

The J gene is TRBJ1-1, the V gene TRBV6-6; 7 bases are shared with TRBD1. CDR3 length equals 14 residues. Germline V CDR1 and CDR2: MNHNY, SVGAGI (reference sequence). The J segment lost 4 bases and the V segment lost 5 bases, leaving 7 bases of the junction unmatched. The CDR3 reads CASSKSDRVTEAFF. DNA for the CDR3: TGTGCCAGCAGTAAATCCGACAGGGTCACTGAAGCTTTCTTT.

The CDR3 nucleotides read TGTGCCTGGAGTGTACGATTTTCAGGGGAGGGGGAAAAACTGTTTTTT. Its translation is CAWSVRFSGEGEKLFF. The chain links TRBV30 to TRBJ1-4; maybe TRBD1 (6 bases). Per the germline V gene, CDR1 is GTSNPN and CDR2 is SVGIG (reference sequence). The CDR3 consists of 16 residues. Trimming took 0 bases from V and 8 from J, leaving 19 bases between them. The full variable domain, its missing parts supplied by reference TRBV30 and TRBJ1-4, is SQTIHQWPATLVQPVGSPLSLECTVEGTSNPNLYWYRQAAGRGLQLLFYSVGIGQISSEVPQNLSASRPQDRQFILSSKKLLLSDSGFYLCAWSVRFSGEGEKLFFGSGTQLSVL.

The chain combines TRBV30 with TRBJ1-2; 7 bases are a match to TRBD1. This CDR3 spans 15 amino acids. Germline V gene sequence: CDR1 GTSNPN, CDR2 SVGIG (reference sequence). The V segment lost 1 base and the J segment 4 bases; nucleotides outside the gene matches: 9. In DNA, the CDR3 is TGTGCCTGGAGTGGCAAACAGGGGAACCTCTATGGCTACACCTTC. As protein: CAWSGKQGNLYGYTF.

The chain combines TRBV30 with TRBJ2-6; D remains ambiguous. The CDR3 contains 15 residues. Trimming took 1 base from V and 2 from J, leaving 9 bases between them. Germline-derived CDR1 and CDR2 are GTSNPN and SVGIG (reference sequence). CDR3 loop: CAWSDGSPGANVLTF. CDR3 coding DNA: TGTGCCTGGAGTGACGGGTCCCCTGGGGCCAACGTCCTGACTTTC. Combining the CDR3 with reference TRBV30 and TRBJ2-6 gives the whole variable domain SQTIHQWPATLVQPVGSPLSLECTVEGTSNPNLYWYRQAAGRGLQLLFYSVGIGQISSEVPQNLSASRPQDRQFILSSKKLLLSDSGFYLCAWSDGSPGANVLTFGAGSRLTVL.

The chain combines TRBV5-1 with TRBJ2-3, with 8 positions matching TRBD2. Trimming at V came to 7 bases and at J to 3 bases, leaving 13 bases not matched to a gene. In germline, CDR1 is SGHRS, CDR2 YFSETQ. The CDR3 covers 16 residues. CDR3 in DNA: TGCGCCAGCCGCCCGACAGCCGGGACTAGGACAGATACGCAGTATTTT. Residues: CASRPTAGTRTDTQYF.

This chain uses TRBV3-1 (or the pseudogene TRBV3-2) with TRBJ1-2; D unclear. The CDR3 runs to 12 residues. V lost 2 bases and J 8 bases, leaving 9 bases between the germline ends. CDR1 LGHDT and CDR2 YNNKEL come from the germline V gene (reference sequence). The CDR3 DNA follows: TGTGCCAGCAGCCAAAGACAAGGAGGCTACACCTTC. It specifies CASSQRQGGYTF.

CDR3 bases: TGTGCCAGCAGCTTAGTAGCGGGGCCGACAGATACGCAGTATTTT. Protein: CASSLVAGPTDTQYF. The rearrangement links TRBV7-9 to TRBJ2-3, with 8 bases matching TRBD2. Germline lookup yields CDR1 SEHNR and CDR2 FQNEAQ (reference sequence). V was pared by 1 base and J by 3 bases, with 3 bases of the junction left unmatched. The CDR3 runs 15 residues.

The chain is built from TRBV5-1 and TRBJ2-1; 14 bases are a match to TRBD2. Trimming removed 4 bases from V and 2 bases from J; junction bases left unmatched: 8. Germline CDR1 SGHRS, CDR2 YFSETQ. The CDR3 loop spans 18 amino acids. The CDR3 region has the DNA TGCGCCAGCAGCGGCACTGGGACTAGCGGGAGCGCCTACAATGAGCAGTTCTTC. This sequence encodes CASSGTGTSGSAYNEQFF.

The genes are TRBV5-6 and TRBJ1-2, with D unclear. With 2 bases removed from V and 4 bases from J, the gap between germline ends came to 9 bases. The CDR3 runs to 13 residues. CDR1 and CDR2 (germline): SGHDT, YYEEEE. The CDR3 is CASSFPSSYGYTF. CDR3 DNA: TGTGCCAGCAGCTTTCCGAGTTCCTATGGCTACACCTTC.

The genes are TRBV5-1 and TRBJ2-2, with 7 bases that match TRBD1. The CDR3 runs 17 residues. CDR1 is SGHRS, CDR2 YFSETQ, per germline. J lost 0 bases, V lost 4 bases, and 9 bases had no gene match. CDR3 loop: CASSPRRDSTNTGELFF. CDR3 nucleotides: TGCGCCAGCAGCCCACGCAGGGACAGTACGAACACCGGGGAGCTGTTTTTT.

The chain is built from TRBV18 and TRBJ1-1; 9 bases agree with TRBD1. Per the germline V gene, CDR1 is KGHSH and CDR2 is LQKENI. The CDR3 is made up of 15 amino acids. The junction had 5 bases not matched to a gene; V was cut back by 1 base and J by 5 bases. CDR3 DNA: TGTGCCAGCTCACCACGGGGGACAGGGTATACTGAAGCTTTCTTT. Its protein is CASSPRGTGYTEAFF. The full variable domain, rest sourced from reference TRBV18 and TRBJ1-1, is NAGVMQNPRHLVRRRGQEARLRCSPMKGHSHVYWYRQLPEEGLKFMVYLQKENIIDESGMPKERFSAEFPKEGPSILRIQQVVRGDSAAYFCASSPRGTGYTEAFFGQGTRLTVV.

This sequence joins TRBV9 and TRBJ1-1; D uncertain. CDR1 is SGDLS and CDR2 is YYNGEE in the germline V gene. Trimming removed 0 bases from V and 3 bases from J, with 15 bases in between. The CDR3 extends over 16 amino acids. The CDR3 DNA reads TGTGCCAGCAGCGTAGTGGAGGGTAGAATATACACTGAAGCTTTCTTT. It yields the protein CASSVVEGRIYTEAFF.

V gene TRBV6-6 combines with J gene TRBJ1-1; D is perhaps TRBD1 (5 bases). Between the trimmed V and J ends, which lost 6 bases and 5 bases, there was a span of 16 bases. Germline-derived CDR1 and CDR2 are MNHNY and SVGAGI (reference sequence). This CDR3 has 14 amino acids. The CDR3: CASSPRVLWTEAFF. CDR3 sequence (DNA): TGTGCCAGCAGCCCCAGGGTTTTATGGACTGAAGCTTTCTTT.

The gene calls are TRBV13 and TRBJ1-1; unclear D gene. The CDR3 is 13 amino acids. Per the germline V gene, CDR1 is PRHDT and CDR2 is FYEKMQ (reference sequence). The V end was cut by 0 bases, the J end by 6 bases, with 8 bases between. CDR3: CASSLGAAPEAFF. The CDR3, as DNA: TGTGCCAGCAGCTTAGGAGCGGCTCCTGAAGCTTTCTTT. The entire variable domain, with the rest obtained from reference TRBV13 and TRBJ1-1, is as follows: AAGVIQSPRHLIKEKRETATLKCYPIPRHDTVYWYQQGPGQDPQFLISFYEKMQSDKGSIPDRFSAQQFSDYHSELNMSSLELGDSALYFCASSLGAAPEAFFGQGTRLTVV.

The chain links TRBV27 to TRBJ2-1, with 7 bases identical to TRBD2. Germline assignment: CDR1 MNHEY and CDR2 SMNVEV (reference sequence). The V and J ends lost 8 bases and 2 bases, in that order; junction bases with no gene match: 15. The CDR3 is 17 residues long. CDR3 protein: CASSSGWVAGTYNEQFF. In DNA, the CDR3 is TGTGCCAGCTCGAGCGGGTGGGTAGCGGGCACCTACAATGAGCAGTTCTTC.

The genes are TRBV2 and TRBJ1-3, with D maybe TRBD1 (5 bases). V was shortened by 4 bases and J by 0 bases, with 13 bases between the two germline ends. This CDR3 has 16 amino acids. CDR1 is SNHLY and CDR2 is FYNNEI in the germline V gene. This CDR3 reads CASSVWQGGSGNTIYF. CDR3 coding DNA: TGTGCCAGCAGTGTTTGGCAGGGCGGCTCTGGAAACACCATATATTTT.

The genes are TRBV6-5 and TRBJ1-2; the match to TRBD1 covers 8 bases. The CDR3 runs to 14 residues. Per germline, CDR1 MNHEY and CDR2 SVGAGI. The trim removed 5 bases at V and 2 bases at J, leaving 4 bases unmatched. In nucleotides, the CDR3 is TGTGCCAGCAGTCCGGGACAGGCCAACTATGGCTACACCTTC. This gives the protein CASSPGQANYGYTF.

V gene TRBV24-1 combines with J gene TRBJ2-1, with TRBD2 as a possible D gene (6 bases). Trimming left V 0 bases short and J 1 base short, with 9 bases between. The CDR3 length is 16 residues. CDR1 is KGHDR, CDR2 SFDVKD, per germline. The CDR3 loop is CATSDLSGESYNEQFF. The CDR3, as DNA: TGTGCCACCAGTGATTTGTCGGGAGAATCCTACAATGAGCAGTTCTTC.

The chain couples TRBV6-2 or TRBV6-3 to TRBJ2-2, with 7 bases fitting TRBD1. CDR1 is MNHEY and CDR2 is SVGEGT in the germline V gene. The CDR3 runs 16 residues. V shed 0 bases and J 1 base; nucleotides not matched to a gene: 2. This CDR3 reads CASSYSGQENTGELFF. In DNA, the CDR3 is TGTGCCAGCAGTTACTCTGGACAGGAGAACACCGGGGAGCTGTTTTTT.

The chain has TRBV7-2 and TRBJ1-1; the D gene is possibly TRBD1 (6 bases). Between the trimmed V and J ends, which lost 3 bases and 0 bases, there was a span of 8 bases. The CDR3 is 14 amino acids. CDR1 is SGHTA, CDR2 FQGNSA, per germline. The CDR3 loop is CASSLTGVNTEAFF. The DNA of the CDR3 is TGTGCCAGCAGCTTGACAGGTGTGAACACTGAAGCTTTCTTT.

The V and J genes are TRBV30 and TRBJ2-3, with 12 positions matching TRBD2. This CDR3 is 18 amino acids long. CDR1 GTSNPN and CDR2 SVGIG come from the germline V gene (reference sequence). V lost 0 bases to trimming and J lost 2 bases; unmatched junction nucleotides: 9. This CDR3 reads CAWSVGLAGGLNTDTQYF. The CDR3 region has the DNA TGTGCCTGGAGTGTAGGGCTAGCGGGAGGGCTCAACACAGATACGCAGTATTTT.

Notes on this clone: An end of the junction does not agree with germline; a read error may underlie this. The V gene is TRBV7-2, the J gene TRBJ2-1; 7 nucleotides align to TRBD2. The CDR3 has 14 amino acids. CDR1 is SGHTA, CDR2 FQGNSA, per germline. The CDR3 DNA reads TGTGCCAGCAGCCTAGCGGCCGCATACAATGAGCAGTTCTTC. Amino acid sequence: CASSLAAAYNEQFF.